Below, 16 T cell receptor beta chains from the same sample are listed, as sequenced in a study of shared clonotypes between healthy human individuals. Naive CD8 populations comprised CD45RO-negative cells positively selected for CCR7, excluding terminally differentiated effector memory CD45RA+ cells. Assay used: immunoSEQ multiplex PCR; TCRdb lists only in-frame clones, some missing. The table lists around 620,000 clones, approximately 95% of them singletons. The specimen sequenced was naive CD8+ T cells sorted from blood. These receptors all come from a woman in her 30s in good health.

V usage is TRBV7-9 and J usage is TRBJ2-7; the match to TRBD1 covers 7 bases. Germline V gene lookup returns CDR1 SEHNR and CDR2 FQNEAQ (reference sequence). Trimming removed 5 bases from V and 4 bases from J; junction bases left unmatched: 5. This CDR3 has 13 amino acids. Here the CDR3 reads CASSLGQLYEQYF. The DNA for the CDR3 is TGTGCCAGCAGCCTGGGACAGCTTTACGAGCAGTACTTC.

The rearrangement uses TRBV5-1 and TRBJ2-1, with a weak D call TRBD2 (7 bases). CDR1 and CDR2 from the germline V gene are SGHRS and YFSETQ. The length of the CDR3 is 21 residues. V lost 4 bases, J lost 0 bases, and 29 bases lay in between. The CDR3 reads CASSPWGGSSTGTSSYNEQFF. In nucleotides, the CDR3 is TGCGCCAGCAGCCCGTGGGGGGGAAGTTCGACAGGAACAAGCTCCTACAATGAGCAGTTCTTC.

As to this clone: At the DNA level, this CDR3 is encoded by other sequences in the same sample as well. J is TRBJ2-7 and V is TRBV13; 8 bases line up with TRBD2. From germline, CDR1 is PRHDT and CDR2 FYEKMQ (reference sequence). V was clipped by 2 bases and J by 0 bases; unmatched bases: 3. CDR3 length: 15 residues. CDR3 amino acids: CASSLLAGRSYEQYF. Here the CDR3 DNA reads TGTGCCAGCAGCTTATTAGCGGGGCGCTCCTACGAGCAGTACTTC. Filled out from reference TRBV13 and TRBJ2-7, the complete variable domain reads AAGVIQSPRHLIKEKRETATLKCYPIPRHDTVYWYQQGPGQDPQFLISFYEKMQSDKGSIPDRFSAQQFSDYHSELNMSSLELGDSALYFCASSLLAGRSYEQYFGPGTRLTVT.

CDR3 sequence (DNA): TGTGCCAGTAGCCTAGCGGGGACCTCCTACGAGCAGTACTTC. This encodes CASSLAGTSYEQYF. J is TRBJ2-7 and V is TRBV19, with 9 bases fitting TRBD2. The germline V gene has CDR1 LNHDA and CDR2 SQIVND (reference sequence). The CDR3 consists of 14 residues. V trimming: 6 bases; J trimming: 0 bases; junction bases outside the gene matches: 3.

In the case of this clone: Other nucleotide sequences in the sample specify the same CDR3. The chain carries TRBV27 and TRBJ2-1, with 11 bases aligning to TRBD2. V lost 8 bases, J lost 6 bases, and 3 bases stayed unmatched. Germline-derived CDR1 and CDR2 are MNHEY and SMNVEV (reference sequence). This CDR3 has 13 residues. CDR3 loop: CASRTSGSNEQFF. The DNA of the CDR3 is TGTGCCAGCCGTACTAGCGGGAGCAATGAGCAGTTCTTC.

The V and J genes are TRBV19 and TRBJ2-7; the match to TRBD2 covers 9 bases. The V segment lost 7 bases and the J segment 4 bases; nucleotides outside the gene matches: 17. Germline CDR1 and CDR2: LNHDA and SQIVND (reference sequence). The CDR3 totals 17 residues. Written as DNA, the CDR3 is TGTGCCAGTATGATGGCTAGCGGGAACGAGGGTCGGTACGAGCAGTACTTC. It is translated as CASMMASGNEGRYEQYF.

The chain has TRBV6-5 and TRBJ2-3; possibly TRBD1 for D (5 bases). V was cut by 8 bases and J by 0 bases, with 12 bases left in between. CDR3 length: 14 residues. Germline V gene data show CDR1 as MNHEY and CDR2 as SVGAGI. The CDR3 here is CASARQGSTDTQYF. DNA for the CDR3: TGTGCCAGCGCCCGTCAGGGAAGCACAGATACGCAGTATTTT.

The chain is built from TRBV19 and TRBJ2-1; D remains unclear. This CDR3 comprises 14 residues. Germline V gives CDR1 LNHDA, CDR2 SQIVND (reference sequence). Trimming removed 5 bases at V and 0 bases at J, with 8 bases between. The CDR3 nucleotides are TGTGCCAGTAGTCGGTTTGACTCCTACAATGAGCAGTTCTTC. Its protein product is CASSRFDSYNEQFF. Complete variable domain (other parts from reference TRBV19 and TRBJ2-1): DGGITQSPKYLFRKEGQNVTLSCEQNLNHDAMYWYRQDPGQGLRLIYYSQIVNDFQKGDIAEGYSVSREKKESFPLTVTSAQKNPTAFYLCASSRFDSYNEQFFGPGTRLTVL.

This clone was detected only once. J is TRBJ2-7 and V is TRBV6-6; tentative D call: TRBD2 (6 bases). V was shortened by 4 bases and J by 2 bases, with 12 bases between the two germline ends. The CDR3 has 14 residues. CDR1 MNHNY and CDR2 SVGAGI come from the germline V gene (reference sequence). CDR3 coding DNA: TGTGCCAGCAGTTGGGTTGCGGGAACCTACGAGCAGTACTTC. Translating gives CASSWVAGTYEQYF.

The rearrangement joins TRBV7-9 to TRBJ2-1, with unresolved D. The ends were cut back, 5 bases at V and 5 bases at J, with 16 bases in the middle. This CDR3 has 15 residues. CDR1 SEHNR and CDR2 FQNEAQ come from the germline V gene (reference sequence). The DNA for the CDR3 is TGTGCCAGCAGCCCCCGTACCCCCCTTGACAATGAGCAGTTCTTC. Translation gives CASSPRTPLDNEQFF.

V and J are TRBV6-1 and TRBJ2-1; 7 nucleotides align to TRBD1. Looked up from germline, CDR1 is MNHNS and CDR2 is SASEGT. V was pared by 2 bases and J by 0 bases, with 7 bases of the junction left unmatched. The CDR3 runs to 17 residues. CDR3 residues: CASSELKGASSYNEQFF. Here the CDR3 DNA reads TGTGCCAGCAGTGAACTGAAGGGGGCGAGCTCCTACAATGAGCAGTTCTTC.

The gene calls are TRBV11-3 and TRBJ1-2; D unclear. Germline lookup yields CDR1 SGHNT and CDR2 YENEEA. V lost 0 bases to trimming and J lost 4 bases, with 9 bases between them. CDR3 length: 14 residues. CDR3 loop: CASSLDQAFYGYTF. The DNA for the CDR3 is TGTGCCAGCAGCTTAGATCAGGCTTTCTATGGCTACACCTTC.

The V call is TRBV4-1, the J call TRBJ2-3; 9 bases match TRBD2. This CDR3 is 14 amino acids long. The V gene's germline CDR1 is MGHRA and CDR2 YSYEKL. J was trimmed by 6 bases and V by 1 base; bases with no gene match: 2. CDR3 in DNA: TGCGCCAGCAGCCAAGGAAGCGGGAGGGATACGCAGTATTTT. Translation gives CASSQGSGRDTQYF.

J is TRBJ1-5 and V is TRBV25-1; D remains ambiguous. Germline V gene sequence: CDR1 MGHDK, CDR2 SYGVNS. The CDR3 spans 16 residues. The ends were cut back, 4 bases at V and 1 base at J, with 14 bases in the middle. The CDR3 DNA is TGTGCCAGCAGTGCGCAAAGGGCAGGAAGCAATCAGCCCCAGCATTTT. This translates into CASSAQRAGSNQPQHF.

This chain links TRBV6-4 with TRBJ2-3; TRBD2 matches 8 bases. Losses at the gene ends were 4 bases for V and 2 bases for J; bases not matched to a gene: 2. The CDR3 has 14 residues. Germline V gives CDR1 MRHNA, CDR2 SNTAGT. The CDR3 coding sequence is TGTGCCAGCAGTGTTAGCGGGATCACAGATACGCAGTATTTT. Residues: CASSVSGITDTQYF.

V is TRBV6-1 and J is TRBJ2-3, with 9 bases identical to TRBD2. Germline-derived CDR1 and CDR2 are MNHNS and SASEGT. Trimming removed 2 bases from V and 2 bases from J; junction bases left unmatched: 5. This CDR3 spans 16 amino acids. The CDR3 reads CASSEWGGRATDTQYF. DNA of the CDR3: TGTGCCAGCAGTGAATGGGGCGGGAGGGCCACAGATACGCAGTATTTT.